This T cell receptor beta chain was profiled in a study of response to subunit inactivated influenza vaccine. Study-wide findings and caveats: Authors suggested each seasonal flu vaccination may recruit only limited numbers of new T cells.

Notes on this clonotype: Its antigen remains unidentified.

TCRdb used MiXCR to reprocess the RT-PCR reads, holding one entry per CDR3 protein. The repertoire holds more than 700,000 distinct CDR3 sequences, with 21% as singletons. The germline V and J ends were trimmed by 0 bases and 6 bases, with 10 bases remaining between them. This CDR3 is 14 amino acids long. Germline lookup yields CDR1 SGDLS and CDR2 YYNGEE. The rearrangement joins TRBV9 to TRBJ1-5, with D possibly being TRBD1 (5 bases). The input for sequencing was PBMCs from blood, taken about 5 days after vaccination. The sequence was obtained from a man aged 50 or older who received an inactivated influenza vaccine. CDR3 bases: TGTGCCAGCAGCGTAGGGGGGGAGTTTCAGCCCCAGCATTTT. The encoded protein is CASSVGGEFQPQHF.